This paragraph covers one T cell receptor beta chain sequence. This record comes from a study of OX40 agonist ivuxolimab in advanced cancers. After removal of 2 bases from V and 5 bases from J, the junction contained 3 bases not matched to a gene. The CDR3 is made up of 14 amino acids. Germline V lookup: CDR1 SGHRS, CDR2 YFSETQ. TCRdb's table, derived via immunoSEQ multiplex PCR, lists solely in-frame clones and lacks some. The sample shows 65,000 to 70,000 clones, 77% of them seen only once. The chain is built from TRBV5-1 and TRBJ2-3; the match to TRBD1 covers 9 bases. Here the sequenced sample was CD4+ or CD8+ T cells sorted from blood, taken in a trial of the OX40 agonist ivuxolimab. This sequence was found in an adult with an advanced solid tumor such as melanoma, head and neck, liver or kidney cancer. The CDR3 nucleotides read TGCGCCAGCAGCTTACAGGGGGCAAGAGATACGCAGTATTTT. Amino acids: CASSLQGARDTQYF. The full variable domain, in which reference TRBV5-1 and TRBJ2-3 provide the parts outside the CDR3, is KAGVTQTPRYLIKTRGQQVTLSCSPISGHRSVSWYQQTPGQGLQFLFEYFSETQRNKGNFPGRFSGRQFSNSRSEMNVSTLELGDSALYLCASSLQGARDTQYFGPGTRLTVL.